The present entry profiles one TCR beta chain with its context. What it recognizes is unknown. This CDR3 is built from 14 residues. Germline lookup yields CDR1 MDHEN and CDR2 SYDVKM. J was trimmed by 7 bases and V by 3 bases; bases with no gene match: 7. TCRdb passed the reads through MiXCR, listing each CDR3 protein once. Of about 900,000 distinct CDR3 sequences in the sample, roughly 30% were seen once. This sample was included in a study of T cell repertoires in cytomegalovirus infection. Study-wide context: Evidence of both CMV infection and a matching HLA type came from public TCR beta signatures.

Study results and limitations: HLA-C-restricted TCR beta clonotypes specific for CMV led the ex vivo response.

The TCR was taken from a human donor in good health (CMV status not recorded). Some clones in this sample may be carry-over from other donors' samples. Sequences were derived from cultured CD8+ T cells from PBMCs, sampled from culture after CMV antigen stimulation. The chain is built from TRBV28 and TRBJ1-2; 8 positions match TRBD1. The DNA for the CDR3 is TGTGCCAGCAGTTTCCCAGGGGGCTGGAGTGGCTACACCTTC. It codes for CASSFPGGWSGYTF.